The T cell receptor (beta chain) under discussion was sequenced for a study of blood T cell repertoires in COVID-19. Study as a whole: Sites in the United States, Italy and Spain provided acute and convalescent COVID-19 samples.

The CDR3 length is 15 residues. Germline V CDR1 and CDR2: SNHLY, FYNNEI. The junction had 7 bases not matched to a gene; V was cut back by 4 bases and J by 4 bases. Per the study methods: By means of reference gene primer amplification, nucleated cell counts were estimated. TCRdb's table, derived via immunoSEQ multiplex PCR, lists solely in-frame clones and lacks some. V and J calls and clone size follow that table, whereas D and trimming were derived from the DNA. The profile shows about 170,000 clones, about three quarters of them singletons. The rearrangement links TRBV2 to TRBJ1-3; 7 nucleotides agree with TRBD1. The clonotype originates from a man aged 60 to 75 with acute or convalescent COVID-19. The specimen sequenced was peripheral blood. Here the CDR3 DNA reads TGTGCCAGCAGTGCACAGGGGCCTGGCGGAAACACCATATATTTT. It is translated as CASSAQGPGGNTIYF.